This T cell receptor (beta chain) originates from a study of Graves' ophthalmopathy and Graves' hyperthyroidism. Germline trimming cut 3 bases from V and 11 bases from J; bases unmatched to any gene: 9. This CDR3 region has 15 residues. Germline assignment: CDR1 ENHRY and CDR2 SYGVKD. The hyperthyroidism patients had a new diagnosis of under 2 months' duration and were aged 18 to 65. General study points: Blood contained most expanded thyroid clonotypes exceeding 0.001 frequency.

About this clonotype itself: Its antigen is currently unknown.

CDR3 regions of TCR beta were amplified from RNA transcripts. HTBI primers were used in a first-round RT-PCR, which preceded a second-round multiplex PCR. MiXCR, run by TCRdb on the multiplex PCR reads, gives a single entry per CDR3 protein. The data contain 1 million to 1.3 million distinct CDR3 sequences, 36% of them singletons. This clonotype was obtained from an adult man with Graves' hyperthyroidism. The chain uses TRBV10-3 and TRBJ1-6, with 8 bases fitting TRBD1. Material: peripheral blood or thyroid tissue (not recorded which). The CDR3 reads CAISDLTGGSTPLHF. As DNA, the CDR3 is TGTGCCATCAGTGATCTTACAGGGGGATCGACACCCCTCCACTTT.